The clone carrying this T cell receptor beta chain was recorded many times. Its antigen is unknown. The junction and the germline gene differ at one end; a read error may be behind it. The data derive from a study of CD8 T cells in ankylosing spondylitis. Whole-study findings and limits: Reactive arthritis synovial fluid and blood previously showed some of these motif variants. There was reportedly significant enrichment of clones that were disease-linked in matched ankylosing spondylitis synovial fluid. Blood of patients with ankylosing spondylitis appeared to be characterized by a TCR beta motif of seven or eight highly homologous variants.

The TCR beta libraries were generated through quantitative 5'-RACE incorporating molecular barcodes. MiXCR, run by TCRdb on the 5' RACE reads, gives a single entry per CDR3 protein. The sample contains under 150,000 distinct CDR3 sequences, roughly 11% of which appear only once. Germline V gives CDR1 SGHRS, CDR2 YFSETQ. The CDR3 runs 13 residues. Sequencing was done on a sample of blood, either unsorted or a sorted T cell fraction (not recorded which). The source of this sequence is a female donor with ankylosing spondylitis or in good health (not recorded which). The V and J genes are TRBV5-1 and TRBJ2-3, with TRBD2 identical over 8 bases. CDR3 coding DNA: TGCGCCAGCAGCTTGGATAGGACTAGCCTTTCACTTTTT. This codes for CASSLDRTSLSLF. Full variable domain (outside the CDR3, taken from reference TRBV5-1 and TRBJ2-3): KAGVTQTPRYLIKTRGQQVTLSCSPISGHRSVSWYQQTPGQGLQFLFEYFSETQRNKGNFPGRFSGRQFSNSRSEMNVSTLELGDSALYLCASSLDRTSLSLFGPGTRLTVL.